This TCR beta chain derives from a study of CD8+ T cells in alopecia areata. As for this clone: Its antigen remains unidentified.

The CDR3 totals 13 residues. Looked up from germline, CDR1 is GTSNPN and CDR2 is SVGIG (reference sequence). V lost 2 bases to trimming and J lost 4 bases; unmatched junction nucleotides: 4. RNA extraction and reverse transcription yielded cDNA as sequencing template. Profiling relied on immunoSEQ multiplex PCR, and the TCRdb table lists in-frame clones only, not all of them. Among approximately 98,000 clones listed, approximately 63% were seen once. Study-level findings and limits: Scalp specimens additionally yield sequences from normal skin's resident alphabeta T cells.

The sequence derives from a human donor in good health. Sequenced sample: CD8+ T cells sorted from blood. V is TRBV30 and J is TRBJ2-7; 8 nucleotides line up with TRBD1. The CDR3 protein is CAWSPTGVYEQYF. As DNA, the CDR3 is TGTGCCTGGAGTCCGACAGGGGTATACGAGCAGTACTTC.